This is a list of T cell receptor beta chains from one sample in a study of T cells in Graves' hyperthyroidism and ophthalmopathy. TCRdb re-called the multiplex PCR reads with MiXCR, one entry per CDR3 protein. The profile shows under 400,000 distinct CDR3 sequences, approximately 15% of them singletons. The specimen sequenced was blood. These TCRs come from a woman in her sixties or seventies with Graves' hyperthyroidism. The CDR3 runs from the conserved cysteine through the conserved F or W. The order of the fields is CDR3 length, D gene, J gene, clone size, V gene, CDR3 protein, CDR3 DNA. The D gene is left open where the match is weak. Clone size appears in some rows only: once, few, many, or a class for an expanded clone.

17,NA,TRBJ1-4,few,TRBV2,CASSEAPMTGPSEKLFF,TGTGCCAGCAGTGAAGCCCCGATGACAGGCCCTTCTGAAAAACTGTTTTTT
14,NA,TRBJ1-6,NA,TRBV27,CASSFTGYNSPLHF,TGTGCCAGCAGTTTTACGGGTTATAATTCACCCCTCCACTTT
12,TRBD1,TRBJ2-7,many,TRBV5-1,CASSKGQDEQYF,TGCGCCAGCAGCAAAGGACAGGACGAGCAGTACTTC
16,TRBD2,TRBJ2-1,many,TRBV20-1,CSIGLITPAGDNEQFF,TGCAGTATCGGACTCATAACCCCGGCGGGGGATAATGAGCAGTTCTTC
14,TRBD1,TRBJ1-5,few,TRBV6-1,CASSSDRATQPQHF,TGTGCCAGCAGCTCGGACAGGGCAACTCAGCCCCAGCATTTT
13,NA,TRBJ1-5,many,TRBV12-3/TRBV12-4,CASSPQELEPQHF,TGTGCCAGCAGTCCTCAGGAACTGGAGCCCCAGCATTTT
16,NA,TRBJ2-5,NA,TRBV24-1,CATSDLQQGEEETQYF,TGTGCCACCAGTGATTTGCAACAGGGTGAGGAAGAGACCCAGTACTTC
12,NA,TRBJ2-7,few,TRBV4-2,CASSQATGEQYF,TGTGCCAGCAGCCAAGCTACGGGCGAGCAGTACTTC
17,NA,TRBJ1-1,many,TRBV10-3,CAISESKSDSLNTEAFF,TGTGCCATCAGTGAGTCGAAGTCGGACAGCTTGAACACTGAAGCTTTCTTT
12,NA,TRBJ1-5,few,TRBV19,CASHRGNQPQHF,TGTGCCAGTCACAGGGGCAATCAGCCCCAGCATTTT
12,NA,TRBJ1-6,NA,TRBV5-1,CASSSTGTPLHF,TGCGCCAGCAGCTCCACAGGGACACCCCTCCACTTT
13,NA,TRBJ2-1,many,TRBV20-1,CSARTPLVNEQFF,TGCAGTGCTAGAACCCCTTTGGTAAATGAGCAGTTCTTC
16,NA,TRBJ1-1,few,TRBV20-1,CSARPGHLLPPTEAFF,TGCAGTGCTCGCCCGGGACATCTACTCCCGCCCACTGAAGCTTTCTTT
15,NA,TRBJ2-1,many,TRBV18,CASSPYQSSYNEQFF,TGTGCCAGCTCACCCTACCAGAGCTCCTACAATGAGCAGTTCTTC
17,NA,TRBJ2-3,NA,TRBV9,CASSVEGGNRWADTQYF,TGTGCCAGCAGCGTAGAGGGCGGGAATCGTTGGGCAGATACGCAGTATTTT
17,TRBD2,TRBJ2-1,many,TRBV6-2/TRBV6-3,CASRPTSGSGSYNEQFF,TGTGCCAGCAGGCCTACTAGCGGGAGTGGATCCTACAATGAGCAGTTCTTC
14,NA,TRBJ2-1,many,TRBV7-8,CASSLALATDEQFF,TGTGCCAGCAGCTTAGCTCTAGCGACGGATGAGCAGTTCTTC
16,TRBD2,TRBJ2-1,many,TRBV5-6,CASSGGTGGIYNEQFF,TGTGCCAGCAGTGGGGGGACGGGGGGGATCTACAATGAGCAGTTCTTC
14,NA,TRBJ2-5,NA,TRBV10-1,CASSESSSQETQYF,TGCGCCAGCAGTGAGTCGTCTAGTCAAGAGACCCAGTACTTC
13,TRBD2,TRBJ2-7,many,TRBV3-1,CASSQGLAPEQYF,TGTGCCAGCAGCCAAGGACTAGCGCCCGAGCAGTACTTC
11,NA,TRBJ2-5,many,TRBV3-1,CASRKEETQYF,TGTGCCAGCAGAAAAGAAGAGACCCAGTACTTC
14,TRBD1,TRBJ2-1,many,TRBV9,CASTGTGIDNEQFF,TGTGCCAGCACCGGGACAGGGATCGACAATGAGCAGTTCTTC
16,NA,TRBJ2-3,many,TRBV20-1,CSARDPPETNRDTQYF,TGCAGTGCTAGAGATCCGCCAGAAACCAACCGCGATACGCAGTATTTT
15,TRBD2,TRBJ2-5,few,TRBV2,CASSALAGSQETQYF,TGTGCCAGCAGTGCTTTAGCGGGATCGCAAGAGACCCAGTACTTC
15,NA,TRBJ2-2,NA,TRBV5-1,CASSLALANTGELFF,TGCGCCAGCAGCTTGGCTCTCGCGAACACCGGGGAGCTGTTTTTT
13,NA,TRBJ2-1,few,TRBV12-3/TRBV12-4,CASSFRVGHEQFF,TGTGCCAGCAGTTTCCGAGTAGGCCATGAGCAGTTCTTC
17,NA,TRBJ2-3,NA,TRBV7-9,CASSLVFSSSSTDTQYF,TGTGCCAGCAGCTTAGTGTTTTCTAGCTCTAGCACAGATACGCAGTATTTT
15,TRBD2,TRBJ2-3,NA,TRBV20-1,CSARGTSGSSDTQYF,TGCAGTGCTAGAGGGACTAGCGGGAGCTCAGATACGCAGTATTTT
16,NA,TRBJ2-6,NA,TRBV6-2/TRBV6-3,CASTLPGSSGANVLTF,TGTGCCAGCACCTTACCCGGTAGCTCTGGGGCCAACGTCCTGACTTTC
12,NA,TRBJ2-3,few,TRBV7-6,CASSPRKDTQYF,TGTGCCAGCTCTCCCAGGAAGGATACGCAGTATTTT
13,NA,TRBJ2-1,few,TRBV18,CASSPAGGGEQFF,TGTGCCAGCTCACCTGCCGGGGGCGGTGAGCAGTTCTTC
15,NA,TRBJ2-2,few,TRBV13,CASSLSAGAISELFF,TGTGCCAGCAGCTTGTCGGCAGGGGCAATTTCGGAGCTGTTTTTT
13,TRBD1,TRBJ2-7,many,TRBV30,CAWGTGLSYEQYF,TGTGCCTGGGGGACAGGGCTCTCCTACGAGCAGTACTTC
15,TRBD1,TRBJ1-5,many,TRBV18,CASSDITGGGQPQHF,TGTGCCAGCTCAGACATCACAGGGGGCGGGCAGCCCCAGCATTTT
15,NA,TRBJ2-3,many,TRBV3-1,CASSQVVQGGDTQYF,TGTGCCAGCAGCCAAGTTGTTCAAGGAGGAGATACGCAGTATTTT
15,NA,TRBJ2-3,many,TRBV24-1,CATSDTRKGTDTQYF,TGTGCCACCAGTGATACCCGGAAGGGGACAGATACGCAGTATTTT
13,NA,TRBJ2-1,many,TRBV5-1,CASSGGADNEQFF,TGCGCCAGCAGCGGGGGGGCGGACAATGAGCAGTTCTTC
16,TRBD2,TRBJ2-7,few,TRBV4-1,CASSLSTSGRAYEQYF,TGCGCCAGCAGCTTGTCGACTAGCGGGAGGGCCTACGAGCAGTACTTC
18,TRBD1,TRBJ2-5,few,TRBV4-3,CASSPPIAIGRGRETQYF,TGCGCCAGCAGCCCCCCGATTGCGATTGGCAGGGGGCGGGAGACCCAGTACTTC
16,TRBD1,TRBJ1-1,many,TRBV10-3,CAIRGQGGGVNTEAFF,TGTGCCATCAGGGGACAGGGAGGTGGCGTGAACACTGAAGCTTTCTTT
13,NA,TRBJ2-5,many,TRBV6-1,CASRGTVQETQYF,TGTGCCAGCAGAGGGACGGTGCAAGAGACCCAGTACTTC